These T cell receptor beta chains were read from a single sample in a study of PD-1 blockade in classical Hodgkin lymphoma. Clones were sequenced by immunoSEQ multiplex PCR, and TCRdb holds only the in-frame ones, with some missing. This table holds 19,000 or so clones, around 75% found once. The sequences come from peripheral blood mononuclear cells (PBMCs), collected at baseline. The source is a human donor with classical Hodgkin lymphoma. Each CDR3 is given with its conserved first and last residue. D genes are given only for firm matches. Size values are once, few and many counts, or a class for expanded clones, and some rows have none.

V: TRBV7-9
length: 14
size: .
J: TRBJ2-5
D: .
CDR3: CASSPTEGRKTQYF
DNA: TGTGCCAGCAGCCCAACGGAAGGGAGGAAGACCCAGTACTTC

V: TRBV29-1
length: 13
size: large
J: TRBJ1-2
D: TRBD1
CDR3: CSVERDRGRGYTF
DNA: TGCAGCGTTGAACGGGACAGGGGGCGAGGCTACACCTTC

V: TRBV19
length: 14
size: .
J: TRBJ1-4
D: .
CDR3: CASSIRSDSEKLFF
DNA: TGTGCCAGTAGTATACGCTCCGACAGTGAAAAACTGTTTTTT

V: TRBV19
length: 14
size: .
J: TRBJ1-1
D: .
CDR3: CASSIGGSGTEAFF
DNA: TGTGCCAGTAGTATTGGAGGTTCGGGCACTGAAGCTTTCTTT

V: TRBV6-6
length: 13
size: medium-sized
J: TRBJ1-1
D: .
CDR3: CACTRITGSEAFF
DNA: TGTGCCTGCACCCGAATTACAGGGTCTGAAGCTTTCTTT

V: TRBV10-3
length: 14
size: .
J: TRBJ2-7
D: TRBD2
CDR3: CATTGAGGSYEQYF
DNA: TGTGCCACGACTGGGGCGGGGGGCTCCTACGAGCAGTACTTC

V: TRBV10-3
length: 15
size: .
J: TRBJ2-2
D: .
CDR3: CAISESAPPTGELFF
DNA: TGTGCCATCAGTGAGTCGGCACCTCCCACCGGGGAGCTGTTTTTT

V: TRBV7-3
length: 16
size: .
J: TRBJ2-1
D: TRBD2
CDR3: CASSLIAGGPYNEQFF
DNA: TGTGCCAGCAGCTTAATAGCGGGAGGACCATACAATGAGCAGTTCTTC

V: TRBV27
length: 14
size: .
J: TRBJ2-2
D: .
CDR3: CASRRPTGTGELFF
DNA: TGTGCCAGCAGACGCCCGACAGGAACCGGGGAGCTGTTTTTT

V: TRBV7-8
length: 14
size: once
J: TRBJ2-7
D: .
CDR3: CASSLVWGAYEQYF
DNA: TGTGCCAGCAGCTTAGTCTGGGGCGCCTACGAGCAGTACTTC

V: TRBV7-9
length: 14
size: few
J: TRBJ2-7
D: .
CDR3: CASSFSGASDEQYF
DNA: TGTGCCAGCAGCTTTAGCGGAGCTTCCGACGAGCAGTACTTC

V: TRBV18
length: 19
size: .
J: TRBJ1-4
D: .
CDR3: CASSPSGTRETGANEKLFF
DNA: TGTGCCAGCTCACCTTCTGGGACCAGAGAAACTGGAGCTAATGAAAAACTGTTTTTT

V: TRBV7-6
length: 15
size: .
J: TRBJ2-7
D: TRBD1
CDR3: CASSSRQGTEDEQYF
DNA: TGTGCCAGCAGCTCCAGACAGGGGACTGAAGACGAGCAGTACTTC

V: TRBV5-4
length: 16
size: .
J: TRBJ1-1
D: TRBD1
CDR3: CASSLDRGARVTEAFF
DNA: TGTGCCAGCAGCTTGGACAGGGGGGCTCGGGTCACTGAAGCTTTCTTT

V: TRBV29-1
length: 11
size: .
J: TRBJ2-7
D: .
CDR3: CSGSSFNEQYF
DNA: TGCAGCGGATCATCTTTTAACGAGCAGTACTTC

V: TRBV6-5
length: 13
size: .
J: TRBJ1-6
D: .
CDR3: CASSYSIEGALHF
DNA: TGTGCCAGCAGTTACTCGATTGAGGGCGCCCTCCACTTT

V: TRBV7-2
length: 12
size: .
J: TRBJ2-3
D: .
CDR3: CASRGGTDTQYF
DNA: TGTGCCAGCAGGGGTGGCACAGATACGCAGTATTTT

V: TRBV5-6
length: 15
size: .
J: TRBJ2-7
D: .
CDR3: CASSPTTNSHYEQYF
DNA: TGTGCCAGCAGCCCGACCACGAACAGCCACTACGAGCAGTACTTC

V: TRBV19
length: 13
size: .
J: TRBJ1-5
D: .
CDR3: CASRGRPSGPQHF
DNA: TGTGCCAGTAGGGGTCGCCCATCGGGGCCCCAGCATTTT

V: TRBV7-2
length: 15
size: few
J: TRBJ1-4
D: TRBD1
CDR3: CASSSSGGTNEKLFF
DNA: TGTGCCAGCAGCTCTTCAGGGGGGACTAATGAAAAACTGTTTTTT

V: TRBV2
length: 14
size: few
J: TRBJ2-1
D: TRBD2
CDR3: CASSVASGRNEQFF
DNA: TGTGCCAGCAGTGTGGCTAGCGGGAGGAATGAGCAGTTCTTC

V: TRBV7-2
length: 14
size: few
J: TRBJ1-6
D: .
CDR3: CASSLWEGRSPLHF
DNA: TGTGCCAGCAGCTTGTGGGAAGGGCGTTCACCCCTCCACTTT

V: TRBV16
length: 17
size: .
J: TRBJ1-2
D: TRBD1
CDR3: CASSQSDRGQEMDGYTF
DNA: TGTGCCAGCAGCCAATCCGACAGGGGGCAAGAGATGGATGGCTACACCTTC

V: TRBV7-6
length: 16
size: .
J: TRBJ1-1
D: .
CDR3: CASSLESLTIPSEAFF
DNA: TGTGCCAGCAGCTTAGAGAGTCTTACTATCCCGTCTGAAGCTTTCTTT

V: TRBV5-5
length: 17
size: .
J: TRBJ1-5
D: .
CDR3: CASSLVWSAAIGQPQHF
DNA: TGTGCCAGCAGCTTGGTCTGGAGCGCGGCTATTGGTCAGCCCCAGCATTTT

V: TRBV5-4
length: 14
size: .
J: TRBJ1-2
D: TRBD1
CDR3: CASRGTGDNYGYTF
DNA: TGTGCCAGCAGAGGGACAGGGGATAACTATGGCTACACCTTC

V: TRBV4-2
length: 15
size: .
J: TRBJ2-7
D: .
CDR3: CASSQDWAGNYEQYF
DNA: TGTGCCAGCAGCCAAGATTGGGCAGGGAACTACGAGCAGTACTTC

V: TRBV11-2
length: 16
size: few
J: TRBJ2-1
D: TRBD2
CDR3: CASSLVGGSGFNEQFF
DNA: TGTGCCAGCAGCTTAGTAGGCGGGAGTGGGTTTAATGAGCAGTTCTTC

V: TRBV7-3
length: 15
size: .
J: TRBJ2-1
D: .
CDR3: CASSSQPGSGNEQFF
DNA: TGTGCCAGCAGCAGCCAGCCCGGGAGTGGGAATGAGCAGTTCTTC

V: TRBV18
length: 13
size: .
J: TRBJ2-5
D: TRBD1
CDR3: CASSRGQGETQYF
DNA: TGTGCCAGCTCACGCGGACAGGGAGAGACCCAGTACTTC

V: TRBV20-1
length: 11
size: .
J: TRBJ2-7
D: .
CDR3: CSANLGLEQYF
DNA: TGCAGTGCTAACCTTGGCCTGGAGCAGTACTTC

V: TRBV6-5
length: 15
size: .
J: TRBJ2-7
D: .
CDR3: CASSLRLGGSYEQYF
DNA: TGTGCCAGCAGTTTGCGTCTAGGCGGCTCCTACGAGCAGTACTTC

V: TRBV6-1
length: 13
size: .
J: TRBJ2-5
D: .
CDR3: CASSVGGAPTQYF
DNA: TGTGCCAGCAGTGTAGGCGGAGCCCCGACCCAGTACTTC

V: TRBV9
length: 17
size: .
J: TRBJ2-5
D: TRBD2
CDR3: CASSVAPSGGAWGTQYF
DNA: TGTGCCAGCAGCGTAGCCCCTAGCGGGGGGGCCTGGGGGACCCAGTACTTC

V: TRBV6-5
length: 14
size: .
J: TRBJ2-7
D: TRBD2
CDR3: CASSYGGDFGEQYF
DNA: TGTGCCAGCAGTTACGGGGGGGATTTCGGCGAGCAGTACTTC

V: TRBV29-1
length: 12
size: few
J: TRBJ1-1
D: .
CDR3: CSVRRGITEAFF
DNA: TGCAGCGTACGCAGGGGCATCACTGAAGCTTTCTTT

V: TRBV19
length: 13
size: .
J: TRBJ2-1
D: .
CDR3: CASWTETRDEQFF
DNA: TGTGCCAGTTGGACAGAGACTAGGGATGAGCAGTTCTTC

V: TRBV11-2
length: 15
size: .
J: TRBJ2-7
D: TRBD1
CDR3: CASSLHPGGTYEQYF
DNA: TGTGCCAGCAGCTTACACCCAGGGGGAACCTACGAGCAGTACTTC

V: TRBV7-9
length: 17
size: .
J: TRBJ2-5
D: TRBD2
CDR3: CASSPPWGREAGETQYF
DNA: TGTGCCAGCAGCCCGCCTTGGGGGCGGGAGGCCGGGGAGACCCAGTACTTC

V: TRBV5-6
length: 13
size: .
J: TRBJ1-3
D: TRBD1
CDR3: CASSTGAGNTIYF
DNA: TGTGCCAGCAGCACAGGGGCTGGAAACACCATATATTTT

V: TRBV7-9
length: 14
size: .
J: TRBJ2-2
D: .
CDR3: CASSRSGNTGELFF
DNA: TGTGCCAGCAGCCGTAGCGGGAACACCGGGGAGCTGTTTTTT

V: TRBV28
length: 14
size: medium-sized
J: TRBJ2-1
D: TRBD2
CDR3: CASSPGLASNEQFF
DNA: TGTGCCAGCAGCCCCGGACTAGCATCCAATGAGCAGTTCTTC

V: TRBV4-1
length: 18
size: .
J: TRBJ2-5
D: .
CDR3: CASSQDTEIGGRQETQYF
DNA: TGCGCCAGCAGCCAAGATACGGAAATCGGGGGGCGCCAAGAGACCCAGTACTTC

V: TRBV19
length: 13
size: medium-sized
J: TRBJ1-5
D: .
CDR3: CASSMESNQPQHF
DNA: TGTGCCAGTAGTATGGAGAGCAATCAGCCCCAGCATTTT

V: TRBV18
length: 18
size: .
J: TRBJ1-4
D: TRBD1
CDR3: CASSPEDRGYATNEKLFF
DNA: TGTGCCAGCTCACCCGAGGACAGGGGTTATGCAACTAATGAAAAACTGTTTTTT

V: TRBV4-1
length: 15
size: .
J: TRBJ2-5
D: .
CDR3: CASSQAGRSQETQYF
DNA: TGCGCCAGCAGCCAAGCGGGGCGGAGCCAAGAGACCCAGTACTTC

V: TRBV7-6
length: 16
size: .
J: TRBJ2-7
D: TRBD1
CDR3: CASSPRGDRVSYEQYF
DNA: TGTGCCAGCAGCCCGAGGGGGGACAGGGTCTCCTACGAGCAGTACTTC

V: TRBV4-2
length: 15
size: few
J: TRBJ1-5
D: TRBD1
CDR3: CASSEWTGVDQPQHF
DNA: TGTGCCAGCAGCGAGTGGACAGGGGTAGATCAGCCCCAGCATTTT

V: TRBV5-1
length: 13
size: few
J: TRBJ1-1
D: .
CDR3: CASSLEANTEAFF
DNA: TGCGCCAGCAGCTTGGAAGCGAACACTGAAGCTTTCTTT

V: TRBV28
length: 17
size: .
J: TRBJ2-7
D: TRBD1
CDR3: CASTPLALGTGFYEQYF
DNA: TGTGCCAGCACCCCACTGGCCCTCGGGACAGGGTTTTACGAGCAGTACTTC

V: TRBV2
length: 16
size: .
J: TRBJ1-4
D: .
CDR3: CASSESQGSTNEKLFF
DNA: TGTGCCAGCAGTGAGTCACAGGGTTCGACTAATGAAAAACTGTTTTTT

V: TRBV5-6
length: 14
size: .
J: TRBJ2-1
D: TRBD2
CDR3: CASSHVFSGISQFF
DNA: TGTGCCAGCAGCCATGTTTTTAGCGGGATTTCGCAGTTCTTC

V: TRBV5-8
length: 13
size: .
J: TRBJ1-1
D: .
CDR3: CASSRGPNTEAFF
DNA: TGTGCCAGCAGTCGGGGTCCAAACACTGAAGCTTTCTTT

V: TRBV6-1
length: 16
size: .
J: TRBJ2-7
D: TRBD2
CDR3: CASSEEEKREVYEQYF
DNA: TGTGCCAGCAGTGAAGAGGAAAAGCGGGAGGTTTACGAGCAGTACTTC

V: TRBV2
length: 19
size: .
J: TRBJ2-1
D: .
CDR3: CASTELDPASGSSYNEQFF
DNA: TGTGCCAGCACCGAACTGGACCCCGCCAGCGGGTCCTCCTACAATGAGCAGTTCTTC

V: TRBV4-3
length: 15
size: once
J: TRBJ2-2
D: .
CDR3: CASSQLGGFAGELFF
DNA: TGCGCCAGCAGCCAATTAGGAGGGTTTGCCGGGGAGCTGTTTTTT

V: TRBV18
length: 14
size: .
J: TRBJ2-5
D: .
CDR3: CASSPPNSQETQYF
DNA: TGTGCCAGCTCACCACCGAACAGTCAAGAGACCCAGTACTTC

V: TRBV19
length: 14
size: medium-sized
J: TRBJ2-7
D: .
CDR3: CASSTRDISYEQYF
DNA: TGTGCCAGTAGTACGCGGGACATATCCTACGAGCAGTACTTC

V: TRBV30
length: 14
size: once
J: TRBJ1-6
D: TRBD1
CDR3: CAWRRGQGNSPLHF
DNA: TGTGCCTGGAGAAGGGGACAGGGGAATTCACCCCTCCACTTT

V: TRBV5-4
length: 16
size: .
J: TRBJ1-2
D: .
CDR3: CASSAGPQDTAYGYTF
DNA: TGTGCCAGCAGCGCCGGACCGCAGGACACGGCCTATGGCTACACCTTC